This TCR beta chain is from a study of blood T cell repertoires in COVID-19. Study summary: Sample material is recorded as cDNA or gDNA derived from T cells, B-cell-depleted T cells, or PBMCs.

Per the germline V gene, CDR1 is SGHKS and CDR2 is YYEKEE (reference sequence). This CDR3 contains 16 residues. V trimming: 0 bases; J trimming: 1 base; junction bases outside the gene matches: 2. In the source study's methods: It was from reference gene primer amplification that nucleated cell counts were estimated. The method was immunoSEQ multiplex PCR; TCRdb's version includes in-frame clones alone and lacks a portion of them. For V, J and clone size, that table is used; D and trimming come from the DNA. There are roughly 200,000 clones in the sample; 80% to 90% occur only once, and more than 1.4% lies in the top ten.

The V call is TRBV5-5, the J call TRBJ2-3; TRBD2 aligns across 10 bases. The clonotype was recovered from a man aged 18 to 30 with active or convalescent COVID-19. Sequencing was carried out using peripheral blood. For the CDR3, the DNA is TGTGCCAGCAGCTTGGCCGGGACTAGCGGCACAGATACGCAGTATTTT. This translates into CASSLAGTSGTDTQYF.